This T cell receptor (beta chain) was captured in a study of blood T cell repertoires in COVID-19. The wider study: Samples came from the United States, Italy and Spain, spanning acute and convalescent COVID-19. Nucleic acid was either cDNA or gDNA, and it came from T cells, B-cell-depleted T cells, or PBMCs.

Source study methods: By means of reference gene primer amplification, nucleated cell counts were estimated. The repertoire was sequenced with immunoSEQ multiplex PCR; TCRdb's copy has only in-frame clones and lacks some. The V and J calls and clone size are taken from that table; D and trimming were inferred from the DNA. The data hold approximately 200,000 clones, with roughly 80% observed a single time. Followed longitudinally, the Seattle patients had been enrolled during active infection. With V trimmed by 6 bases and J by 1 base, 2 bases remained unmatched. This CDR3 region has 14 residues. Per germline, CDR1 MNHEY and CDR2 SMNVEV (reference sequence).

This chain links TRBV27 with TRBJ2-2; TRBD1 aligns across 7 bases. Source material: peripheral blood. This clonotype was obtained from a woman older than 75 with COVID-19, enrolled during active disease. DNA of the CDR3: TGTGCCAGCAGGGACAGGTTGAACACCGGGGAGCTGTTTTTT. Translated, it gives CASRDRLNTGELFF.